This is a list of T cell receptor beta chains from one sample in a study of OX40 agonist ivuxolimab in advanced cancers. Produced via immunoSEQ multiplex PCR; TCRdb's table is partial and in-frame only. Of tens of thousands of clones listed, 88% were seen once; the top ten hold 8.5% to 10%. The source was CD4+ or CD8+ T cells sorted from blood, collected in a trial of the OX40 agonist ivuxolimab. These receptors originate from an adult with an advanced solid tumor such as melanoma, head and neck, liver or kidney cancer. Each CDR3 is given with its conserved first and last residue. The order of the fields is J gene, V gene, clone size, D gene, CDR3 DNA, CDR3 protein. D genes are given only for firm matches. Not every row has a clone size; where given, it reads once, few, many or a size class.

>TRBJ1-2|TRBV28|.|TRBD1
TGTGCCAGCAGTTTAAATTGGGGGACAGGGCAAAACTATGGCTACACCTTC
CASSLNWGTGQNYGYTF
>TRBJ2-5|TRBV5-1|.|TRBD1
TGCGCCAGCAGCCCCGGACAGGGGACGGAGACCCAGTACTTC
CASSPGQGTETQYF
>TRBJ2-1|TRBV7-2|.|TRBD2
TGTGCCAGCAGCCGCGGGGGTGGATCCTACAATGAGCAGTTCTTC
CASSRGGGSYNEQFF
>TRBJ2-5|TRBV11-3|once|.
TGTGCCAGCAGCTTAAATCCAGGGGTCGGGGAGACCCAGTACTTC
CASSLNPGVGETQYF
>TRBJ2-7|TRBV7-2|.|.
TGTGCCAGCAGCTTAGCTCAGGTAGCTTTCTACGAGCAGTACTTC
CASSLAQVAFYEQYF
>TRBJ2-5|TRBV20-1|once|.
TGCAGTGCTAGCAAGACCCAGTACTTC
CSASKTQYF
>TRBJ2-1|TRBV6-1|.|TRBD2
TGTGCCAGCAGCGGGGGGGGCTCCCCTTGGGGTGAGCAGTTCTTC
CASSGGGSPWGEQFF
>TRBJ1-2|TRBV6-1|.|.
TGTGCCAGCAGTAGCGACAGCTATGGCTACACCTTC
CASSSDSYGYTF
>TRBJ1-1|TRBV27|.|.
TGTGCCAGCAGTTTAAGACAACAAACCGAGACTCCAAAACAGAACACTGAAGCTTTCTTT
CASSLRQQTETPKQNTEAFF
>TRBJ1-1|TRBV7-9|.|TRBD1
TGTGCCAGCAGCTCACGACAGGGTATGAACACTGAAGCTTTCTTT
CASSSRQGMNTEAFF
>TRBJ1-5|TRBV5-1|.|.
TGCGCCAGCAGGGAGACAGGCCATAGCAATCAGCCCCAGCATTTT
CASRETGHSNQPQHF
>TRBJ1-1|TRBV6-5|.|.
TGTGCCATCAGGACCGCCGGGACTGAAGCTTTCTTT
CAIRTAGTEAFF
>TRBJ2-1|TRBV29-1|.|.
TGCAGCGTTGATCAGGACAGACCCTACAATGAGCAGTTCTTC
CSVDQDRPYNEQFF
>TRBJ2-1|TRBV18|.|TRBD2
TGTGCCAGCTCCCTGACTAGCGTCAATGAGCAGTTCTTC
CASSLTSVNEQFF
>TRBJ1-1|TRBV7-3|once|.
TGTGCCAGCAGCCCGACAACGAACACTGAAGCTTTCTTT
CASSPTTNTEAFF
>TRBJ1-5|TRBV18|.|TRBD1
TGTGCCAGCTCCGCGGGACAGGGGTTTCAGCCCCAGCATTTT
CASSAGQGFQPQHF
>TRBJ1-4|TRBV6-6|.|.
TGTGCCAGCAGTTACGCCGCGGGGGAAAAACTGTTTTTT
CASSYAAGEKLFF
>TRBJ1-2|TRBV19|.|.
TGTGCCAGCCAGCCTTGGGCAGGGAACTATGGCTACACCTTC
CASQPWAGNYGYTF
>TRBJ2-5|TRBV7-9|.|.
TGTGCCAGCAGCTTAGGCCAGTCGAGAGAGACCCAGTACTTC
CASSLGQSRETQYF
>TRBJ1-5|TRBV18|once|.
TGTGCCAGCTCACCAGGGCAGAGCAATCAGCCCCAGCATTTT
CASSPGQSNQPQHF
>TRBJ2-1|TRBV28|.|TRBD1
TGTGCCAGTAGACAGGGGGTTAATGAGCAGTTCTTC
CASRQGVNEQFF
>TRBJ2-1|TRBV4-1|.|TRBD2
TGCGCCAGCAGCCAAGAAGGGACTAGCGGGGTCTACAATGAGCAGTTCTTC
CASSQEGTSGVYNEQFF
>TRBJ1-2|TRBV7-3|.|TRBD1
TGTGCCAGCAGCTTAAGACAGGGGATTGGCTACACCTTC
CASSLRQGIGYTF
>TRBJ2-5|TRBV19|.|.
TGTGCCAGTACTCGCTCGGAGTCCGGGGAGACCCAGTACTTC
CASTRSESGETQYF
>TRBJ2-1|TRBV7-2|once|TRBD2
TGTGCCAGCAGATCGGGCGGGAGCTCCTACAATGAGCAGTTCTTC
CASRSGGSSYNEQFF
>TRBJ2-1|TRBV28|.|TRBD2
TGTGCCAGCAGCCCCGGCGGGAGGGCCTTGGGGGAGCAGTTCTTC
CASSPGGRALGEQFF
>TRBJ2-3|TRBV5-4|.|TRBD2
TGTGCCAGCAGCTCGGGACTAGCGGGAGGCGAAGATACGCAGTATTTT
CASSSGLAGGEDTQYF
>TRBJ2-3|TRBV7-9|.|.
TGTGCCAGCAGCGTCGGGACTCTGGGTACAGATACGCAGTATTTT
CASSVGTLGTDTQYF